One sample yielded the 22 T cell receptor beta chains listed below, sequenced in a study of T cell changes during pregnancy in multiple sclerosis (dated by TCRdb to the late 2010s). Libraries were prepared through the immunoSEQ multiplex PCR assay. TCRdb mirrors the immuneACCESS table, restricted to in-frame sequences. Some clones are absent from its copies; in checked studies, under half trace to an unresolved V gene, and the reason for the others is unknown. The table for this sample lists tens of thousands of clones; 85% to 95% of them were counted only once. In total, the top ten clones hold 0.45% to 0.6% of the sample. The starting material was CD4+ T cells from peripheral blood mononuclear cells, obtained in the third trimester of pregnancy. The source is a female donor with multiple sclerosis, enrolled in a pregnancy study.

This clone has just one count. This chain connects TRBV14 to TRBJ1-5; D uncertain. CDR3 length equals 13 residues. Germline loops: CDR1 SGHDN, CDR2 FVKESK. Trimming left V 6 bases short and J 6 bases short, with 12 bases between. The CDR3 DNA follows: TGTGCCAGCAGTCTAACTTTGAGTCAGCCCCAGCATTTT. Protein: CASSLTLSQPQHF.

CDR3 amino acids: CASSYSKGNYGYTF. The DNA for the CDR3 is TGTGCCAGCAGTTACTCGAAGGGGAACTATGGCTACACCTTC. The V gene is TRBV6-5, the J gene TRBJ1-2, with a possible D match to TRBD1 (5 bases). The germline CDR1 and CDR2 sequences are MNHEY and SVGAGI. This CDR3 comprises 14 residues. With 0 bases removed from V and 2 bases from J, the gap between germline ends came to 7 bases.

The CDR3 here is CASSLGRQVNTGELFF. In DNA, the CDR3 is TGTGCCAGCAGCTTAGGACGACAGGTTAACACCGGGGAGCTGTTTTTT. J is TRBJ2-2 and V is TRBV11-2; a possible D gene is TRBD1 (6 bases). From germline, CDR1 is SGHAT and CDR2 FQNNGV. Trimming shortened V by 1 base and J by 2 bases, and 11 bases separated the two germline ends. The CDR3 totals 16 residues.

This chain connects TRBV19 to TRBJ2-3, with D perhaps matching TRBD2 (5 bases). The germline V and J ends were trimmed by 4 bases and 4 bases, with 9 bases remaining between them. The CDR3 contains 13 residues. Germline V gene data show CDR1 as LNHDA and CDR2 as SQIVND (reference sequence). The CDR3 loop reads CASSKSGADTQYF. Here the CDR3 DNA reads TGTGCCAGTAGTAAGAGCGGCGCAGATACGCAGTATTTT.

This clone was seen a handful of times. The V and J genes are TRBV29-1 and TRBJ1-2, with 7 bases lining up with TRBD1. The CDR3 length is 11 residues. CDR1 SQVTM and CDR2 ANQGSEA come from the germline V gene. J was trimmed by 3 bases and V by 8 bases; bases with no gene match: 3. The CDR3 coding sequence is TGCAGCACCGGACAGGACTATGGCTACACCTTC. The encoded protein is CSTGQDYGYTF.

Points on this clone: Other DNA sequences from this sample encode an identical CDR3 as well. V is TRBV18 and J is TRBJ1-1, with a possible D match to TRBD1 (6 bases). CDR1 and CDR2 (germline): KGHSH, LQKENI. The germline V and J ends were trimmed by 6 bases and 2 bases, with 10 bases remaining between them. The CDR3 is made up of 13 amino acids. CDR3 DNA: TGTGCCAGCTCGCCCAGGGGTAACACTGAAGCTTTCTTT. As protein: CASSPRGNTEAFF.

As concerns this clone: Mismatch with germline at one junction end may stem from a read error. The V and J genes are TRBV20-1 and TRBJ1-1; no clear D. Germline V gene lookup returns CDR1 DFQATT and CDR2 SNEGSKA (reference sequence). The length of the CDR3 is 10 residues. CDR3 sequence reads: CSAIDTEAFF. In DNA form, the CDR3 reads TGCAGTGCTATCGACACAGAAGCTTTCTTT.

The chain has TRBV5-1 and TRBJ1-5; D not certain. Germline CDR1 reads SGHRS; CDR2 reads YFSETQ. There are 15 residues in the CDR3. Deletions cut 0 bases from V and 1 base from J, with 8 bases between. In DNA form, the CDR3 reads TGCGCCAGCAGCTTGGCCGGGGTGAGCAATCAGCCCCAGCATTTT. Its translation is CASSLAGVSNQPQHF.

This clone was seen only once. The chain carries TRBV29-1 and TRBJ1-2; 7 bases are a match to TRBD1. Looked up from germline, CDR1 is SQVTM and CDR2 is ANQGSEA. The CDR3 extends over 14 amino acids. The V gene end was trimmed by 0 bases and the J gene end by 4 bases; junction bases not matched to a gene: 5. CDR3 residues: CSVEDRGQSYGYTF. The CDR3 coding sequence is TGCAGCGTTGAAGATAGGGGGCAAAGCTATGGCTACACCTTC.

In this sample, this clone turned up once. This chain connects TRBV11-2 to TRBJ2-7, with TRBD2 identical over 7 bases. Germline-derived CDR1 and CDR2 are SGHAT and FQNNGV. The CDR3 extends over 15 amino acids. With 5 bases clipped from V and 1 base from J, the junction kept 8 bases outside the gene matches. CDR3 nucleotides: TGTGCCAGCAGCCTCTCCAGCGGGGCGTCCTACGAGCAGTACTTC. Its translation: CASSLSSGASYEQYF.

This chain joins TRBV18 and TRBJ2-7; no definite D call. The CDR3 has 12 amino acids. V was trimmed by 2 bases and J by 5 bases, leaving 7 bases between them. Germline CDR1 KGHSH, CDR2 LQKENI. The CDR3 loop is CASSPSRDEQYF. CDR3 DNA sequence: TGTGCCAGCTCACCATCGCGAGACGAGCAGTACTTC.

The chain recombines TRBV10-2 with TRBJ1-2; 10 bases agree with TRBD1. CDR1 and CDR2 from the germline V gene are WSHSY and SAAADI. The CDR3 has 14 amino acids. Germline trimming cut 5 bases from V and 5 bases from J; bases unmatched to any gene: 5. Here the CDR3 reads CASSPGQGVYGYTF. CDR3 coding DNA: TGCGCCAGCAGTCCCGGACAGGGGGTTTATGGCTACACCTTC.

V gene TRBV27 combines with J gene TRBJ1-6; perhaps TRBD1 as D (5 bases). Germline assignment: CDR1 MNHEY and CDR2 SMNVEV (reference sequence). V dropped 3 bases and J dropped 10 bases, with 16 bases sitting between them. CDR3 length equals 15 residues. The DNA of the CDR3 is TGTGCCAGCAGTTTTGGGCAGGGTTGGTACTCACCCCTCCACTTT. Translating it yields CASSFGQGWYSPLHF.

The CDR3 region has the DNA TGTGCCAGCAGTCAGGACTTCACGAGCTCCTACAATGAGCAGTTCTTC. Translated: CASSQDFTSSYNEQFF. This chain connects TRBV14 to TRBJ2-1, with D perhaps TRBD2 (5 bases). Germline V gene sequence: CDR1 SGHDN, CDR2 FVKESK. V was clipped by 6 bases and J by 0 bases, with 15 bases between them. This CDR3 is built from 16 residues. Full variable domain (remainder filled in from reference TRBV14 and TRBJ2-1): EAGVTQFPSHSVIEKGQTVTLRCDPISGHDNLYWYRRVMGKEIKFLLHFVKESKQDESGMPNNRFLAERTGGTYSTLKVQPAELEDSGVYFCASSQDFTSSYNEQFFGPGTRLTVL.

The CDR3 loop reads CASSQDRRGGRDTQYF. In DNA form, the CDR3 reads TGTGCCAGCAGCCAAGATCGACGGGGGGGCAGAGATACGCAGTATTTT. This chain links TRBV4-2 with TRBJ2-3, with 8 bases aligning to TRBD2. The V and J ends lost 0 bases and 5 bases, in that order; junction bases with no gene match: 7. CDR1 LGHNA and CDR2 YNFKEQ come from the germline V gene. This CDR3 is 16 amino acids long.

V is TRBV2 and J is TRBJ2-5, with D unclear. Germline V gene data show CDR1 as SNHLY and CDR2 as FYNNEI. This CDR3 contains 14 residues. Trimming cost V 5 bases and J 2 bases, with 12 bases left between them. CDR3 in DNA: TGTGCCAGCAGTCGTAGCCTTCCTCAAGAGACCCAGTACTTC. Translated, it gives CASSRSLPQETQYF.

V and J are TRBV11-2 and TRBJ2-4; the match to TRBD2 covers 13 bases. The CDR3 totals 18 residues. Germline lookup yields CDR1 SGHAT and CDR2 FQNNGV. After removal of 4 bases from V and 5 bases from J, the junction contained 11 bases not matched to a gene. The CDR3, as DNA: TGTGCCAGCAGCTCGAGACTAGCGGGGGGATTCGGGGAAAACATTCAGTACTTC. Translation: CASSSRLAGGFGENIQYF.

The CDR3 DNA reads TGTGCCAGCAGTTTACCTAGATTCCCGGGGACCCAGTACTTC. It yields the protein CASSLPRFPGTQYF. V gene TRBV28 combines with J gene TRBJ2-5; no reliable D call. The CDR3 extends over 14 amino acids. Trimming took 2 bases from V and 7 from J, leaving 14 bases between them. Germline V gives CDR1 MDHEN, CDR2 SYDVKM.

CDR3 amino acids: CASSIDWSTGPQHF. CDR3 DNA sequence: TGTGCCAGTAGTATAGATTGGTCGACAGGTCCCCAGCATTTT. The J gene is TRBJ1-5, the V gene TRBV19; D may be TRBD1 (6 bases). Deletions cut 0 bases from V and 10 bases from J, with 13 bases between. Germline-derived CDR1 and CDR2 are LNHDA and SQIVND (reference sequence). There are 14 residues in the CDR3.

V gene TRBV29-1 combines with J gene TRBJ2-2, with a tentative D call TRBD2 (6 bases). This CDR3 is built from 13 residues. V was cut by 7 bases and J by 4 bases, with 13 bases left in between. The germline V gene encodes CDR1 SQVTM and CDR2 ANQGSEA. CDR3 in amino acids: CSGGTLRTGELFF. In DNA, the CDR3 is TGCAGCGGTGGGACTCTCCGCACCGGGGAGCTGTTTTTT.

This chain uses TRBV7-8 with TRBJ1-5; tentatively, D is TRBD1 (6 bases). The CDR3 has 14 residues. Germline V gives CDR1 SGHVS, CDR2 FQNEAQ. V lost 5 bases and J 4 bases, leaving 12 bases between the germline ends. The CDR3: CASSPLGGNQPQHF. DNA of the CDR3: TGTGCCAGCAGCCCGCTAGGGGGTAATCAGCCCCAGCATTTT. The complete variable domain, with remaining parts taken from reference TRBV7-8 and TRBJ1-5, reads GAGVSQSPRYKVAKRGQDVALRCDPISGHVSLFWYQQALGQGPEFLTYFQNEAQLDKSGLPSDRFFAERPEGSVSTLKIQRTQQEDSAVYLCASSPLGGNQPQHFGDGTRLSIL.

V is TRBV5-6 and J is TRBJ1-2; possibly TRBD1 for D (6 bases). This CDR3 has 13 residues. Trimming left V 2 bases short and J 8 bases short, with 13 bases between. The V gene's germline CDR1 is SGHDT and CDR2 YYEEEE. CDR3 protein: CASSFFRGGGYTF. DNA of the CDR3: TGTGCCAGCAGCTTTTTCAGGGGTGGGGGCTACACCTTC.